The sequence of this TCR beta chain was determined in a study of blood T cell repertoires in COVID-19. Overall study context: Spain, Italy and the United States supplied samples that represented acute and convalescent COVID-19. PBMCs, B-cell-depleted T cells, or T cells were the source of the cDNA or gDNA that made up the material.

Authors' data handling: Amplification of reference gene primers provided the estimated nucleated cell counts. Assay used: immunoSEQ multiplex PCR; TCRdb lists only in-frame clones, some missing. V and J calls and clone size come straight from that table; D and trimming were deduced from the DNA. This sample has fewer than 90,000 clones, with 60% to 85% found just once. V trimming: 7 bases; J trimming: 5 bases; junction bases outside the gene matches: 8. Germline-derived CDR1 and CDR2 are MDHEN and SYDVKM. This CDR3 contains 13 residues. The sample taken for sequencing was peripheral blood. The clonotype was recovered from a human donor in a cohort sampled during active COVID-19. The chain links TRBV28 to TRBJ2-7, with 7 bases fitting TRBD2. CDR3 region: CASNPTSLHEQYF. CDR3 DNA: TGTGCCAGCAATCCGACTAGCTTACACGAGCAGTACTTC.